A single sample gave rise to the 12 T cell receptor beta chains below, sequenced in a study of T cell clones after liver transplantation. Assay: immunoSEQ multiplex PCR; the TCRdb copy retains only in-frame clones and omits some. The sample has tens of thousands of clones, about 73% seen once. The source material was CD4+ T cells from blood, sampled at the roughly 15-month timepoint. The receptors originated from a human patient who received a liver transplant. Some T cells may be the graft donor's.

The count of this clone is one. This rearrangement joins TRBV2 to TRBJ2-3, with TRBD2 identical over 11 bases. Germline V gene lookup returns CDR1 SNHLY and CDR2 FYNNEI. The CDR3 is made up of 14 amino acids. Trimming removed 6 bases from V and 4 bases from J; junction bases left unmatched: 3. Here the CDR3 DNA reads TGTGCCAGCAGCACGACTAGCGGGGCAGATACGCAGTATTTT. Protein: CASSTTSGADTQYF.

The genes are TRBV19 and TRBJ2-1; no reliable D call. The V gene lost 0 bases and the J gene lost 1 base, with 4 bases spanning the gap. This CDR3 has 14 amino acids. Germline V gene sequence: CDR1 LNHDA, CDR2 SQIVND (reference sequence). The CDR3 DNA follows: TGTGCCAGTAGTATAGAAGGGTCCTACAATGAGCAGTTCTTC. Its translation: CASSIEGSYNEQFF.

The V call is TRBV5-1, the J call TRBJ1-2; D is uncertain. Germline V gene lookup returns CDR1 SGHRS and CDR2 YFSETQ. Between the trimmed V and J ends, which lost 3 bases and 6 bases, there was a span of 6 bases. The CDR3 sequence is 11 residues long. CDR3 amino acids: CASSYADGYTF. The CDR3, as DNA: TGCGCCAGCAGCTACGCGGATGGCTACACCTTC.

The chain recombines TRBV6-5 with TRBJ1-1; no clear D gene. The V gene lost 0 bases and the J gene lost 1 base, with 6 bases spanning the gap. Germline V CDR1 and CDR2: MNHEY, SVGAGI. The CDR3 consists of 14 residues. The CDR3 DNA reads TGTGCCAGCAGTTACTCGAGAGGGAACACTGAAGCTTTCTTT. Translation gives CASSYSRGNTEAFF.

The chain recombines TRBV5-4 with TRBJ2-7; D is possibly TRBD1 or TRBD2 (5 bases each). The CDR3 extends over 15 amino acids. Trimming took 0 bases from V and 7 from J, leaving 17 bases between them. Germline lookup yields CDR1 SGHNT and CDR2 YYREEE (reference sequence). In DNA form, the CDR3 reads TGTGCCAGCAGCTTGGGAGGCCCCGGGGCATGGGAGCAGTACTTC. Amino acid sequence: CASSLGGPGAWEQYF.

V and J are TRBV6-5 and TRBJ2-3; TRBD2 agrees at 10 bases. The V gene's germline CDR1 is MNHEY and CDR2 SVGAGI. J gave up 0 bases and V 4 bases, and 4 bases lay outside the gene matches. The CDR3 is 16 residues long. CDR3 DNA: TGTGCCAGCAGTTCTAGCGGGAGAGAGAGCACAGATACGCAGTATTTT. It translates to CASSSSGRESTDTQYF.

About this clone itself: The junction departs from the called germline gene at one end, perhaps through a read error. The rearrangement links TRBV7-7 to TRBJ2-3, with D perhaps matching TRBD2 (6 bases). The CDR3 runs to 14 residues. The V gene's germline CDR1 is SSHAT and CDR2 FNYEAQ (reference sequence). The DNA for the CDR3 is TGTGCTAGCAGCGGGTCCTTCCCCTCAGATACGCAGTATTTT. Translation: CASSGSFPSDTQYF.

This sequence joins TRBV10-1 and TRBJ1-5, with 10 nucleotides matching TRBD1. Trimming removed 9 bases from V and 0 bases from J; junction bases left unmatched: 17. Germline V gene data show CDR1 as WNHNN and CDR2 as SYGVQD (reference sequence). The CDR3 consists of 19 residues. CDR3 coding DNA: TGCGCCAGTAGACACCCCCGGGACAGGGGAGCGTATAGCAATCAGCCCCAGCATTTT. This encodes CASRHPRDRGAYSNQPQHF.

There are a few counts of this clone. The rearrangement uses TRBV6-6 and TRBJ1-6; D is undetermined. V lost 6 bases, J lost 9 bases, and 21 bases lay in between. The CDR3 contains 16 residues. Germline V CDR1 and CDR2: MNHNY, SVGAGI (reference sequence). CDR3 residues: CASRVPGLGNRSPLHF. In nucleotides, the CDR3 is TGTGCCAGCAGAGTTCCGGGCCTGGGTAATCGTTCACCCCTCCACTTT.

The rearrangement links TRBV5-1 to TRBJ1-2; D remains ambiguous. This CDR3 is 14 amino acids long. The V end lost 4 bases, the J end lost 4 bases, and 14 bases lay between the germline ends. CDR1 is SGHRS and CDR2 is YFSETQ in the germline V gene. This CDR3 is CASSPTPEIYGYTF. The CDR3 DNA sequence: TGCGCCAGCAGCCCGACCCCTGAAATCTATGGCTACACCTTC. Combining the CDR3 with reference TRBV5-1 and TRBJ1-2 gives the whole variable domain KAGVTQTPRYLIKTRGQQVTLSCSPISGHRSVSWYQQTPGQGLQFLFEYFSETQRNKGNFPGRFSGRQFSNSRSEMNVSTLELGDSALYLCASSPTPEIYGYTFGSGTRLTVV.

This sequence joins TRBV2 and TRBJ2-7; D may be TRBD1 (6 bases). Trimming took 6 bases from V and 3 from J, leaving 12 bases between them. Germline CDR1 SNHLY, CDR2 FYNNEI. The CDR3 consists of 13 residues. This chain's CDR3 is CASSGGRGYEQYV. The CDR3 nucleotides are TGTGCCAGCAGCGGAGGCAGGGGCTACGAGCAGTACGTC.

The chain is built from TRBV30 and TRBJ1-2, with 8 bases matching TRBD1. In germline, CDR1 is GTSNPN, CDR2 SVGIG (reference sequence). With 0 bases clipped from V and 6 bases from J, the junction kept 9 bases outside the gene matches. This CDR3 has 15 residues. The CDR3 DNA sequence: TGTGCCTGGAGTGTACCCTGGACAGGGTCAAATGGCTACACCTTC. This gives the protein CAWSVPWTGSNGYTF. The whole variable domain, remainder taken from reference TRBV30 and TRBJ1-2, is SQTIHQWPATLVQPVGSPLSLECTVEGTSNPNLYWYRQAAGRGLQLLFYSVGIGQISSEVPQNLSASRPQDRQFILSSKKLLLSDSGFYLCAWSVPWTGSNGYTFGSGTRLTVV.